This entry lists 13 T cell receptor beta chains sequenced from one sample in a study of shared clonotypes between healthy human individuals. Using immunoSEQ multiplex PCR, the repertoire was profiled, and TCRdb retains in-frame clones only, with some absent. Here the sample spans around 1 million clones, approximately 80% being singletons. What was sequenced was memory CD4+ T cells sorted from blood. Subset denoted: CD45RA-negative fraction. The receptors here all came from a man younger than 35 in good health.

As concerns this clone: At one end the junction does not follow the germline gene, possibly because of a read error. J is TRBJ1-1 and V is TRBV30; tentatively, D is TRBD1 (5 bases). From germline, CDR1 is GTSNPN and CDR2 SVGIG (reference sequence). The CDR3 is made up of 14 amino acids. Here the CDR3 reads CARSQGRSYTEAFF. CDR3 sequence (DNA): TGTGCCCGGAGTCAGGGTAGGAGTTATACTGAAGCTTTCTTT. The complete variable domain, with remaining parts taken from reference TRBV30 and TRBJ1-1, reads SQTIHQWPATLVQPVGSPLSLECTVEGTSNPNLYWYRQAAGRGLQLLFYSVGIGQISSEVPQNLSASRPQDRQFILSSKKLLLSDSGFYLCARSQGRSYTEAFFGQGTRLTVV.

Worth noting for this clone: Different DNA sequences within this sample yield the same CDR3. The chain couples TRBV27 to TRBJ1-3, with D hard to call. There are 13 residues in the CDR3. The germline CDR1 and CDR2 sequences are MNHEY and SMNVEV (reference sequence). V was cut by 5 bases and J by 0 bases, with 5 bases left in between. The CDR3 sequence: CASSLTSGNTIYF. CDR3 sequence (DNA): TGTGCCAGCAGTCTGACCTCTGGAAACACCATATATTTT.

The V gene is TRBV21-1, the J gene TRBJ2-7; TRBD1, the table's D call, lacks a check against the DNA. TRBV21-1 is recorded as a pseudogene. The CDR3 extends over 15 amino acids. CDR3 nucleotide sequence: TGTGCCAGCAGTCAGGCCCTACAACCCATGGACGAGCAGTACTTC. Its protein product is CASSQALQPMDEQYF.

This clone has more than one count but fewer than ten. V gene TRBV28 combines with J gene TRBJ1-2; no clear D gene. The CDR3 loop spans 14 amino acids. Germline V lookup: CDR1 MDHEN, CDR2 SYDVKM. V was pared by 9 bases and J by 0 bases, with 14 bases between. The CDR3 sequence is CASRGSGANYGYTF. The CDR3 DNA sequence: TGTGCCAGTCGGGGATCAGGTGCTAACTATGGCTACACCTTC.

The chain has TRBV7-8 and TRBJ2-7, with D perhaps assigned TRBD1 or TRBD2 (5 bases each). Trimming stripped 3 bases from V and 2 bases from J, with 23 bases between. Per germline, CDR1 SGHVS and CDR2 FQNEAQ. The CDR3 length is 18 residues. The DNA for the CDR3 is TGTGCCAGCAGCTTTATGTCTATGATGGCAGGGACGACCTACGAGCAGTACTTC. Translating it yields CASSFMSMMAGTTYEQYF.

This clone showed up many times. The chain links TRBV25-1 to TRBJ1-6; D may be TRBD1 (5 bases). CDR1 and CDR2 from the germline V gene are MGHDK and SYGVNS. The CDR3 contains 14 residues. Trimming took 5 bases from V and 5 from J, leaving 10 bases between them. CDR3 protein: CASSFWGDNSPLHF. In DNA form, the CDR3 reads TGTGCCAGCAGTTTTTGGGGGGATAATTCACCCCTCCACTTT.

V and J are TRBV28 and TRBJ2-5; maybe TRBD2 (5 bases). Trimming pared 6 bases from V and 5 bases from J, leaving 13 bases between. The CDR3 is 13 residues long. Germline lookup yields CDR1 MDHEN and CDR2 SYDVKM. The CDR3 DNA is TGTGCCAGCAGCCTAACTAGGCGGGAGACCCAGTACTTC. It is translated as CASSLTRRETQYF. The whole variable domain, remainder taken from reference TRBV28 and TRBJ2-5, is DVKVTQSSRYLVKRTGEKVFLECVQDMDHENMFWYRQDPGLGLRLIYFSYDVKMKEKGDIPEGYSVSREKKERFSLILESASTNQTSMYLCASSLTRRETQYFGPGTRLLVL.

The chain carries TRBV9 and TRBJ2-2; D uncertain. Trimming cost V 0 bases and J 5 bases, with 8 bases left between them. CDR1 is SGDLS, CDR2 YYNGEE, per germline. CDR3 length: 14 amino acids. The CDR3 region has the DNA TGTGCCAGCAGCGTAGGGGTCCAAACCGGGGAGCTGTTTTTT. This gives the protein CASSVGVQTGELFF.

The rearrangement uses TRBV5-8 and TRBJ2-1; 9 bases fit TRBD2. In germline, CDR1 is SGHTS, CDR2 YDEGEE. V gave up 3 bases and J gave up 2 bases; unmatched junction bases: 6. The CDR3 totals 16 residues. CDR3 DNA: TGTGCCAGCAGCTCATTAGCGGGAGTGACCTACAATGAGCAGTTCTTC. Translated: CASSSLAGVTYNEQFF. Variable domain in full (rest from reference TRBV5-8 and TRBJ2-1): EAGVTQSPTHLIKTRGQQATLRCSPISGHTSVYWYQQALGLGLQFLLWYDEGEERNRGNFPPRFSGRQFPNYSSELNVNALELEDSALYLCASSSLAGVTYNEQFFGPGTRLTVL.

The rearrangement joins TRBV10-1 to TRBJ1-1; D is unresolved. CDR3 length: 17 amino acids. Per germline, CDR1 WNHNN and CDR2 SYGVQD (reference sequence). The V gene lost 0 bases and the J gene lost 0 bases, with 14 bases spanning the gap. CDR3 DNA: TGCGCCAGCAGTGAGTCGAAGTTGGGAGGAATGAACACTGAAGCTTTCTTT. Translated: CASSESKLGGMNTEAFF.

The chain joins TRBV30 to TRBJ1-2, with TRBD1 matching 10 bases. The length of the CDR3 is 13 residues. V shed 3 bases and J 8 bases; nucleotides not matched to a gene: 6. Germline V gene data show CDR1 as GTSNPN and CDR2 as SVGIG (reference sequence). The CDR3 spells CAWSGQGVGGYTF. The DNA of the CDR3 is TGTGCCTGGAGCGGACAGGGGGTCGGGGGCTACACCTTC. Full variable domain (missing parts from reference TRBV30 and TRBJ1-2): SQTIHQWPATLVQPVGSPLSLECTVEGTSNPNLYWYRQAAGRGLQLLFYSVGIGQISSEVPQNLSASRPQDRQFILSSKKLLLSDSGFYLCAWSGQGVGGYTFGSGTRLTVV.

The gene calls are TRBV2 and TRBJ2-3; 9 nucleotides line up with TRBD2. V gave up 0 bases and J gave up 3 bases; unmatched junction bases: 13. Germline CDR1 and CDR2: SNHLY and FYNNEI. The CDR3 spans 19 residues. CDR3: CASSEAGGQLAGPTDTQYF. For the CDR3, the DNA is TGTGCCAGCAGTGAAGCGGGAGGCCAGCTAGCGGGGCCGACAGATACGCAGTATTTT.

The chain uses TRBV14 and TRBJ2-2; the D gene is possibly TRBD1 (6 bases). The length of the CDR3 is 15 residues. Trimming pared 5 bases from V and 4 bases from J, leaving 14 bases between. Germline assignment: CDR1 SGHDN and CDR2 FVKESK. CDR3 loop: CASSVGQGFTGELFF. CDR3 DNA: TGTGCCAGCAGCGTCGGTCAGGGGTTCACCGGGGAGCTGTTTTTT. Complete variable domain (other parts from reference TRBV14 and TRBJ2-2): EAGVTQFPSHSVIEKGQTVTLRCDPISGHDNLYWYRRVMGKEIKFLLHFVKESKQDESGMPNNRFLAERTGGTYSTLKVQPAELEDSGVYFCASSVGQGFTGELFFGEGSRLTVL.